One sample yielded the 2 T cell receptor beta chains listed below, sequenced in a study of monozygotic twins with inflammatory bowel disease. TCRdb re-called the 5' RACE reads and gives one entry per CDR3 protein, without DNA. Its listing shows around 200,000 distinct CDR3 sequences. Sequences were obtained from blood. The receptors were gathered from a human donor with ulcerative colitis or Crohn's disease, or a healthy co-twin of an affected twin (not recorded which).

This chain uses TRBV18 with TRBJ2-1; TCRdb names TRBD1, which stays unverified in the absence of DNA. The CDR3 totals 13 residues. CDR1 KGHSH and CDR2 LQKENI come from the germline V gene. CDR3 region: CASSPDRGTEQFF.

The CDR3 protein is CASSPASGVTYNEQFF. The gene calls are TRBV18 and TRBJ2-1; TCRdb's D call of TRBD2 is untestable without DNA. CDR1 and CDR2 (germline): KGHSH, LQKENI. This CDR3 contains 16 residues.